Detailed here is one T cell receptor (beta chain). Its antigen is as yet unknown. This sample is part of a study of vaccination effects on CD4 cells after COVID-19. Profiling relied on immunoSEQ multiplex PCR, and the TCRdb table lists in-frame clones only, not all of them. The data contain around 63,000 clones, about 71% of them seen just once; the ten biggest clones take up 3.5% to 4.5%. The CDR3 runs to 13 residues. CDR1 and CDR2 (germline): SGHTA, FQGNSA. Trimming removed 3 bases from V and 5 bases from J; junction bases left unmatched: 4. ViraFEST expansion of antigen-specific CD4+ T cells with viral peptide pools preceded sequencing. Isolation of CD4+ T cells took place after 10 days of culture. Vaccinees lacked prior SARS-CoV-2 infection and tested negative for nucleocapsid antibodies.

The chain couples TRBV7-2 to TRBJ2-7, with TRBD1 matching over 7 bases. Sample: CD4+ T cells from PBMCs cultured with HCoV-OC43 spike peptides, taken before COVID-19 vaccination. Stated subset: HCoV-OC43 spike overlapping peptide pool stimulation. The receptor was derived from a human donor who received a COVID-19 vaccine. The DNA for the CDR3 is TGTGCCAGCAGCTTCTTAACAGGGGACGAGCAGTACGTC. Translated, it gives CASSFLTGDEQYV.